The clone carrying this TCR beta chain turned up a few times. Its matching antigen is unknown. Germline V CDR1 and CDR2: MNHNY, SVGAGI (reference sequence). The CDR3 has 16 residues. V was pared by 5 bases and J by 1 base, with 8 bases of the junction left unmatched. Individually, cDNA molecules had unique molecular identifiers attached to them. TCRdb itself ran the 5' RACE reads through MiXCR, one entry per CDR3 protein. The table lists some 91,000 distinct CDR3 sequences, about 15% of them singletons. The source of the sample is a study of early T cells in non-severe SARS-CoV-2 infection. At the level of the study: Sequencing was performed on bulk RNA from unsorted whole blood, leaving chains unpaired.

Findings of the study overall: In VDJdb matching, anti-spike CD8 responses were favored while private and CD4 specificities went missing.

Sequenced sample: whole blood. This chain joins TRBV6-6 and TRBJ1-5; 7 bases line up with TRBD1. The clonotype comes from an adult who was a healthcare worker with PCR-confirmed SARS-CoV-2 infection or an uninfected control (not recorded which). CDR3 loop: CASSLIPTGSNQPQHF. The CDR3 nucleotides read TGTGCCAGCAGTCTCATACCGACAGGGAGCAATCAGCCCCAGCATTTT.